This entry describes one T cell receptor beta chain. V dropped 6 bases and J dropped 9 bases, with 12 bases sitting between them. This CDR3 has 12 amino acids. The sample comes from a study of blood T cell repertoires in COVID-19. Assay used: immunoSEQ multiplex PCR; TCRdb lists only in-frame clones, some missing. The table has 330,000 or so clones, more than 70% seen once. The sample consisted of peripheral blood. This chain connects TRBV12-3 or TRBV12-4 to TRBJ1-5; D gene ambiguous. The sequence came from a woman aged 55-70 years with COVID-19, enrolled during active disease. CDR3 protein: CASSPVVWPQHF. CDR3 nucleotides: TGTGCCAGCAGCCCGGTGGTGTGGCCCCAGCATTTT.